The 10 T cell receptor beta chains presented below share a single source sample, sequenced in a study of T-cell reconstitution after alpha-beta-depleted transplantation in children. The TCRbeta library incorporated unique molecular identifiers. MiXCR was run by TCRdb on the PCR reads, yielding one entry per CDR3 protein. The sample includes 600,000 to 800,000 distinct CDR3 sequences, roughly 14% seen only once; the top ten take 0.75% to 0.85%. Sequenced material: PBMCs, taken before TCRalphabeta/CD19-depleted stem cell transplant. These receptors were obtained from a girl aged 2-15 years with congenital amegakaryocytic thrombocytopenia, due to receive a stem cell transplant.

This clonotype was detected many times. The genes are TRBV29-1 and TRBJ2-5, with 10 bases fitting TRBD1. The V gene's germline CDR1 is SQVTM and CDR2 ANQGSEA. V was clipped by 3 bases and J by 7 bases; unmatched bases: 2. The CDR3 is made up of 12 amino acids. The CDR3 DNA reads TGCAGCGTTGAGGACAGGGGGGCGACCCAGTACTTC. The encoded protein is CSVEDRGATQYF.

This clonotype was found a few times. The chain has TRBV29-1 and TRBJ2-7, with D possibly matching TRBD2 (6 bases). V lost 4 bases and J lost 9, with 19 bases in between. In germline, CDR1 is SQVTM, CDR2 ANQGSEA. The CDR3 extends over 13 amino acids. CDR3 residues: CSVAGATDDGQYF. The DNA of the CDR3 is TGCAGCGTTGCGGGAGCAACCGACGATGGGCAGTACTTC.

A note on this clonotype: A read error may explain this, as a much larger clone is one base away. The J gene is TRBJ2-7, the V gene TRBV7-9; perhaps TRBD2 as D (5 bases). Germline-derived CDR1 and CDR2 are SEHNR and FQNEAQ (reference sequence). The length of the CDR3 is 13 residues. As DNA, the CDR3 is TGTGCCAGCAGAAAAGGACTTACGTACGATCAGTACTTC. Its translation: CASRKGLTYDQYF.

This clonotype was recorded a few times. In DNA, the CDR3 is TGTGCCAGCAGCGGAGGGCCCACCCCAGATACGCAGTATTTT. As protein: CASSGGPTPDTQYF. This chain uses TRBV7-9 with TRBJ2-3; TRBD2 might be the D (6 bases). This CDR3 spans 14 amino acids. The V end lost 5 bases, the J end lost 4 bases, and 13 bases lay between the germline ends. Germline CDR1 and CDR2: SEHNR and FQNEAQ (reference sequence).

Ten or more counts support this clonotype. The chain links TRBV7-6 to TRBJ2-2; tentative D call: TRBD1 (6 bases). Germline CDR1 SGHVS, CDR2 FNYEAQ. V lost 3 bases and J lost 3, with 8 bases in between. CDR3 length: 14 amino acids. The CDR3 is CASSFWTDTGELFF. CDR3 DNA: TGTGCCAGCAGCTTCTGGACAGACACCGGGGAGCTGTTTTTT.

The chain joins TRBV7-6 to TRBJ2-6; perhaps TRBD1 as D (5 bases). Between the trimmed V and J ends, which lost 7 bases and 0 bases, there was a span of 13 bases. Germline V gene sequence: CDR1 SGHVS, CDR2 FNYEAQ. The CDR3 spans 16 residues. For the CDR3, the DNA is TGTGCCAGCACAAAGGGGCGCCGCTCTGGGGCCAACGTCCTGACTTTC. Translating gives CASTKGRRSGANVLTF.

This clonotype was counted ten times or more. The rearrangement links TRBV20-1 to TRBJ2-1; D not resolved. The CDR3 totals 10 residues. The V and J ends lost 5 bases and 7 bases respectively, with 6 bases between them. Germline values: CDR1 DFQATT, CDR2 SNEGSKA (reference sequence). CDR3 amino acids: CSAGVNEQFF. The CDR3 region has the DNA TGCAGTGCTGGGGTTAATGAGCAGTTCTTC.

The V and J genes are TRBV19 and TRBJ1-5, with a weak D call TRBD1 (5 bases). Germline CDR1 reads LNHDA; CDR2 reads SQIVND (reference sequence). This CDR3 contains 17 residues. V was trimmed by 5 bases and J by 4 bases, leaving 21 bases between them. CDR3 sequence (DNA): TGTGCCAGTAGTCCCCTTGGGCGGGGAGAGGGGAATCAGCCCCAGCATTTT. Its translation is CASSPLGRGEGNQPQHF.

The table lists this clonotype with many counts. V gene TRBV10-2 combines with J gene TRBJ2-1; TRBD2 agrees at 7 bases. V trimming: 5 bases; J trimming: 5 bases; junction bases outside the gene matches: 9. The germline gives CDR1 WSHSY, CDR2 SAAADI. This CDR3 has 15 amino acids. The CDR3 is CASSSKGGLHNEQFF. The CDR3 nucleotides read TGCGCCAGCAGTTCGAAGGGAGGGCTCCACAATGAGCAGTTCTTC.

This rearrangement joins TRBV30 to TRBJ2-1; 9 nucleotides agree with TRBD2. CDR3 length equals 14 residues. V lost 2 bases to trimming and J lost 6 bases; unmatched junction nucleotides: 5. Germline V gene sequence: CDR1 GTSNPN, CDR2 SVGIG (reference sequence). DNA for the CDR3: TGTGCCTGGAGTCAGGGACTAGCCTCCAATGAGCAGTTCTTC. Residues: CAWSQGLASNEQFF.